This paragraph covers one TCR beta chain sequence. The clone's antigen remains unknown. Per-base quality was not reported, and no clone a single base away is much larger than it. These data belong to a study of control samples from healthy donors and cancer patients (dated by TCRdb to 2018 to 2020). Ends trimmed: V by 7 bases, J by 2 bases; bases unmatched to a gene: 9. CDR1 is given as SGHRS and CDR2 as YFSETQ, both from the germline V gene. The CDR3 runs 14 amino acids, cysteine and phenylalanine included. Only the CDR3 region is kept as DNA, spanning 42 bases read in frame from base 1. The library was built by means of the immunoSEQ multiplex PCR assay. Drawn from immuneACCESS, this table holds only the in-frame rearrangements with V and J called that TCRdb kept. Clones are partly lost; checked studies trace under half to an unresolved V gene and leave the rest unexplained. The sample yields roughly 83,000 clones; about four fifths were counted once. The top ten hold around 9.5% of the sample.

The sample was blood. The sequence links TRBV5-1 to TRBJ2-7; 7 bases in between match TRBD2. This clonotype originated in a woman in her sixties or seventies in good health. The DNA is as follows: TGCGCCAGCGCCTCTAGCGGCGAGGCCTACGAGCAGTACTTC. Translated, it reads CASASSGEAYEQYF.